This TCR beta chain came from a study of PD-L1 blockade in urothelial cancer. Turning to the study itself: Patients began atezolizumab, 1,200 mg intravenously every 3 weeks, at some point between 2013 and 2014.

Unmatched junction bases numbered 6, after V lost 0 bases and J lost 5 bases. The germline gives CDR1 KGHSH, CDR2 LQKENI. The CDR3 length is 17 residues. Time point described: peripheral blood 6 weeks after treatment start. Metastatic or locally advanced urothelial carcinoma was present in the patients. TCRdb's copy holds only in-frame clones and misses some; the assay was immunoSEQ multiplex PCR. This table holds under 50,000 clones, around nine tenths found once. The sequencing used PBMCs, collected around atezolizumab (anti-PD-L1) treatment. This chain uses TRBV18 with TRBJ2-2, with TRBD1 identical over 10 bases. The receptor comes from a man aged 60 to 69 with urothelial cancer. The CDR3 region is CASSPPPRTGGTGELFF. The CDR3 coding sequence is TGTGCCAGCTCACCACCCCCTCGGACAGGGGGTACCGGGGAGCTGTTTTTT.